These T cell receptor beta chains were read from a single sample in a study of shared clonotypes between healthy human individuals. Sequenced by immunoSEQ multiplex PCR; TCRdb stores in-frame clones only, minus some. The repertoire has some 1.5 million clones, around 97% of them found once; the top ten carry 1.2%. Sequencing was performed on naive CD4+ T cells sorted from blood. All receptors derive from a man aged 30 to 39 in good health. CDR3s include the opening cysteine and the closing phenylalanine or tryptophan. The order of the fields is CDR3 length, J gene, D gene, V gene, CDR3 DNA, CDR3 protein. The D gene is left open where the match is weak.

15 TRBJ1-5 . TRBV6-5 TGTGCCAGCAGTCCCCAATTCAGGGAAGTTCAGCCCCAGCATTTT CASSPQFREVQPQHF
15 TRBJ2-1 TRBD2 TRBV19 TGTGCCAGTAGTGCCCCAGCGGGAGGGCTTGGTGAGCAGTTCTTC CASSAPAGGLGEQFF
16 TRBJ1-4 . TRBV27 TGTGCCAGCAGTCTCAGGGCTTTTGCAACTAATGAAAAACTGTTTTTT CASSLRAFATNEKLFF
17 TRBJ2-1 TRBD2 TRBV18 TGTGCCAGCTCACCAAAGGGTCGCGGGAGCTCCTACAATGAGCAGTTCTTC CASSPKGRGSSYNEQFF
14 TRBJ1-2 . TRBV4-3 TGCGCCAGCAGCCAAGATATCCGGATCTATGGCTACACCTTC CASSQDIRIYGYTF
15 TRBJ2-7 . TRBV30 TGTGCCTGGAGTGTACGCAGTCACCGACGCTACGAGCAGTACTTC CAWSVRSHRRYEQYF
17 TRBJ2-1 . TRBV27 TGTGCCAGCACCCTACGCTTTTCGGAGGCCCGCCGATTCGAGCAGTTCTTC CASTLRFSEARRFEQFF
12 TRBJ2-2 . TRBV5-6 TGTGCCAGCAGCTCGAACACCGGGGAGCTGTTTTTT CASSSNTGELFF
15 TRBJ2-7 . TRBV5-1 TGCGCCAGCAGCTTGGACAGGGGAGGGCGCTACGAGCAGTACTTC CASSLDRGGRYEQYF
16 TRBJ1-5 TRBD1 TRBV7-8 TGTGCCAGCAGCCCTGAGGGACAGGTGAGCAATCAGCCCCAGCATTTT CASSPEGQVSNQPQHF
15 TRBJ2-6 . TRBV5-5 TGTGCCAGCCGGGAACAGGGCTCTGGGGCCAACGTCCTGACTTTC CASREQGSGANVLTF
14 TRBJ1-1 TRBD1 TRBV18 TGTGCCAGCTCATCGACAGGGGAAAATTGGCGAGCTTTCTTT CASSSTGENWRAFF
14 TRBJ2-1 TRBD1 TRBV7-9 TGTGCCAGCAGCTTACGGAAGGGGGCCCGTGAGCAGTTCTTC CASSLRKGAREQFF